The entry below gives a single TCR beta chain sequence along with its context. The data stem from a study of cytomegalovirus exposure and HLA in healthy donors. With 3 bases clipped from V and 10 bases from J, the junction kept 5 bases outside the gene matches. There are 14 residues in the CDR3. Germline values: CDR1 SGHTA, CDR2 FQGNSA. With 60 Vbeta and 13 Jbeta primers, the PCR was carried out. Data came from immunoSEQ multiplex PCR; TCRdb stores just in-frame clones and leaves some out. The ten most abundant clones cover about 6% of a sample with around 53,000 clones. The origin of this receptor is a male donor in good health and CMV-seropositive. The rearrangement joins TRBV7-2 to TRBJ1-6; 8 nucleotides align to TRBD1. Input material: PBMCs. Written as DNA, the CDR3 is TGTGCCAGCAGCTTGGACAGGGTATCCTCACCCCTCCACTTT. It specifies CASSLDRVSSPLHF.